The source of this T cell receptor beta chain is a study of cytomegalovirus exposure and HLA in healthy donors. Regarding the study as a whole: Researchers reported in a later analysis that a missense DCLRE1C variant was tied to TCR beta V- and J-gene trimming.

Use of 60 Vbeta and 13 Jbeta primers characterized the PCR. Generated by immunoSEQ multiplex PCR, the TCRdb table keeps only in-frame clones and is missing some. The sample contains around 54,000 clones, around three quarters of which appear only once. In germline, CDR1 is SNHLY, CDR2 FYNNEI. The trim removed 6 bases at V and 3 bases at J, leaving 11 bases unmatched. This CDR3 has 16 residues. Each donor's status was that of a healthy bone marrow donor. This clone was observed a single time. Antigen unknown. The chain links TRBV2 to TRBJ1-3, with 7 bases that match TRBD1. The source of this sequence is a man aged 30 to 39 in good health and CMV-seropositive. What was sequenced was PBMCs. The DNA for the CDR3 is TGTGCCAGCAGCCGGGTGAAGGGGGCAATTGGAAACACCATATATTTT. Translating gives CASSRVKGAIGNTIYF.